This TCR beta chain was sequenced in a study of T cell responses to AZD1222 COVID-19 vaccine. For the study at large: Combined were second doses at about 4 or about 12 weeks.

In the case of this clone: The antigen is undetermined.

Clones were sequenced by immunoSEQ multiplex PCR, and TCRdb holds only the in-frame ones, with some missing. The sample includes under 95,000 clones, approximately 88% of them seen just once. Germline CDR1 reads MDHEN; CDR2 reads SYDVKM. The CDR3 covers 12 residues. The V gene lost 6 bases and the J gene lost 10 bases, with 12 bases spanning the gap. Findings and limits, study-wide: Clonal diversity may have been underestimated, and the donors were mostly white British, with more females than males. Among those given AZD1222, only five to seven were seropositive at baseline.

This material consisted of peripheral blood, taken on day 0 of AZD1222 vaccination. The chain is built from TRBV28 and TRBJ1-4, with D perhaps TRBD1 (5 bases). The TCR comes from an adult in good health. The CDR3: CASRKGPGKLFF. The CDR3 DNA reads TGTGCCAGCAGAAAGGGGCCAGGAAAACTGTTTTTT. The whole variable domain, filled in from reference TRBV28 and TRBJ1-4, reads DVKVTQSSRYLVKRTGEKVFLECVQDMDHENMFWYRQDPGLGLRLIYFSYDVKMKEKGDIPEGYSVSREKKERFSLILESASTNQTSMYLCASRKGPGKLFFGSGTQLSVL.